This T cell receptor beta chain was identified during a study of siplizumab effects on memory and regulatory T cells. Notes on the study in general: Most alloreactive clones went unmapped to unstimulated subsets; only a minor fraction mapped. The naive T cell population seemed more diverse than memory cells and seemed a major contributor to the alloresponse. The drug siplizumab significantly decreased the alloreactive sequences that could be traced to unstimulated CD4+ memory cells.

About this clone itself: The antigen is undetermined.

About 10^5 TCR templates were assayed per sample. The assay was immunoSEQ multiplex PCR, and TCRdb's table has in-frame clones only and misses some. The sample lists tens of thousands of clones, more than 85% occurring once. Between the trimmed V and J ends, which lost 4 bases and 0 bases, there was a span of 10 bases. CDR1 and CDR2 (germline): KGHSH, LQKENI. This CDR3 is built from 14 residues. V and J are TRBV18 and TRBJ2-7; the D is unclear. The receptor was isolated from a human donor in good health. Sequencing was performed on CD8+ T cells sorted from blood. The DNA for the CDR3 is TGTGCCAGCTCACAGACTGAGGACTCCTACGAGCAGTACTTC. Translating gives CASSQTEDSYEQYF.